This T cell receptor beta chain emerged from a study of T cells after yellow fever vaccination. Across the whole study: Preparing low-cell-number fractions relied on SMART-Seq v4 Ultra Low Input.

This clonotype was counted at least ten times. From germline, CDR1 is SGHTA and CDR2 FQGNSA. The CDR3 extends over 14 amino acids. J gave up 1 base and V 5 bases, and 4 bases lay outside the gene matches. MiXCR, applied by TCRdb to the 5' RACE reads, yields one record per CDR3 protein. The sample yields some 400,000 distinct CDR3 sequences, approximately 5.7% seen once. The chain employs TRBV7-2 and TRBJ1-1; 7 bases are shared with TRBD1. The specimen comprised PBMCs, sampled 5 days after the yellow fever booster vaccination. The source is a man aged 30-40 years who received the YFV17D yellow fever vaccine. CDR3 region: CASSIQGWNTEAFF. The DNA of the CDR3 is TGTGCCAGCAGCATACAGGGGTGGAACACTGAAGCTTTCTTT.